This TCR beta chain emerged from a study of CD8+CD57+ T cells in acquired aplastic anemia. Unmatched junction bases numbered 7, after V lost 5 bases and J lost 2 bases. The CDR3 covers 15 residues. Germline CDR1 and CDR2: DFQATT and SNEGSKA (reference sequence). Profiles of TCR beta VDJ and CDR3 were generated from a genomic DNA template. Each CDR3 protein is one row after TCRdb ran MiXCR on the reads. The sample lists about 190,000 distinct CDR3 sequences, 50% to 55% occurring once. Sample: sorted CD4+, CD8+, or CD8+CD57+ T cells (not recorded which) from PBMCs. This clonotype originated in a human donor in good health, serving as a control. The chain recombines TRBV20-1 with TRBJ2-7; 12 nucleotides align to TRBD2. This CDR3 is CSAHGGLAGTYEQYF. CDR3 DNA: TGCAGTGCTCACGGCGGACTAGCGGGAACCTACGAGCAGTACTTC.